This TCR beta chain was recovered during a study of blood T cell repertoires in COVID-19. Data came from immunoSEQ multiplex PCR; TCRdb stores just in-frame clones and leaves some out. The data contain about 210,000 clones, 85% of them singletons. Looked up from germline, CDR1 is LNHDA and CDR2 is SQIVND (reference sequence). V was clipped by 6 bases and J by 4 bases, with 13 bases between them. This CDR3 region has 14 residues. Participants' own reports of clinical history determined their cohort assignment. Source material: PBMCs or T cells enriched from blood (not recorded which). The clonotype originates from a man between 35 and 55 years old who had recovered from COVID-19. V and J are TRBV19 and TRBJ1-5; maybe TRBD1 (6 bases). CDR3 sequence: CASRADSHNQPQHF. Written as DNA, the CDR3 is TGTGCCAGTAGGGCGGACAGTCATAATCAGCCCCAGCATTTT.